This entry describes one T cell receptor beta chain. Its antigen is unidentified. The sample comes from a study of identical twins. Study-wide results and caveats: One should note that invariant MAIT and iNKT cells could partly confound zero-insertion analyses.

Using its own MiXCR run on the 5' RACE reads, TCRdb lists one record per CDR3 protein. The sample holds about 240,000 distinct CDR3 sequences, about 13% seen once. The germline V and J ends were trimmed by 2 bases and 7 bases, with 6 bases remaining between them. This CDR3 comprises 13 residues. Per the germline V gene, CDR1 is SEHNR and CDR2 is FQNEAQ (reference sequence). This sample was shared with a second study, whose subject was yellow fever vaccine responses in identical twins.

The receptor's source is a woman aged 18-29 years in good health. This chain links TRBV7-9 with TRBJ1-6; D is ambiguous. The sample consisted of memory (CD45RO+) T cells sorted from blood. As DNA, the CDR3 is TGTGCCAGCAGCTTAAGCAAGAATTCACCCCTCCACTTT. It translates to CASSLSKNSPLHF.